This T cell receptor (beta chain) originates from a study of CD8 T cells in ankylosing spondylitis (dated by TCRdb to the late 2010s). For the wider study: The study profiled T cell receptor beta repertoires in healthy donors and ankylosing spondylitis patients to find disease-linked TCR variants. Samples of peripheral blood were taken, and for ankylosing spondylitis patients, synovial fluid was collected as well. The whole study cohort included 108 healthy donors and about two dozen ankylosing spondylitis patients. Summary of the overall study and its limitations: A TCR beta motif of about 8 highly homologous amino acid variants appeared characteristic of blood from ankylosing spondylitis patients. Some TCR beta motif variants had previously been reported in synovial fluid and blood of reactive arthritis patients, which suggested common disease-initiation mechanisms. The disease-linked clones had a CD8+ phenotype and were found at relatively low frequencies in peripheral blood. The disease-linked clones were reported as significantly enriched in matched synovial fluid samples from ankylosing spondylitis patients.

This clonotype was detected many times. What antigen it recognizes has not been identified. There are no base qualities to consult, and no much larger clone falls within one base. Ends trimmed: V by 1 base, J by 3 bases; bases unmatched to a gene: 7. The CDR3 measures 17 amino acids from cysteine to phenylalanine. CDR3 DNA only is kept here, 51 bases in frame from base 1. CDR1 and CDR2, per the germline V gene, are LGHNA and YNFKEQ. The sequencer listed for this sample is Illumina HiSeq 2500. Quantitative 5'-RACE with molecular barcodes was the method used to prepare the TCR beta libraries. The paper's processing steps were these. Disease-linked TCR variants were identified with a new computational method built on a probabilistic model of VDJ rearrangement. Clones were called with MiXCR by TCRdb after fastp trimmed the public reads at Q25, and only in-frame beta chains were retained. Every CDR3 protein is listed once, alongside the most common genes and DNA of its rows. V and J calls and clone size were set by TCRdb, not the authors. The sample table records about 500,000 distinct CDR3 sequences; about an eighth of these occur just once. The ten largest clones represent nearly 7% of the sample.

The chain is assembled from TRBV4-2 and TRBJ2-3; 10 central nucleotides agree with TRBD2. The specimen sequenced was blood, either unsorted or a sorted T cell fraction (not recorded which). The TCR was taken from a male donor with ankylosing spondylitis. The nucleotide sequence reads TGTGCCAGCAGCCAAGGGCGGACTAGCGGTACGACAGATACGCAGTATTTT. This yields the protein CASSQGRTSGTTDTQYF.